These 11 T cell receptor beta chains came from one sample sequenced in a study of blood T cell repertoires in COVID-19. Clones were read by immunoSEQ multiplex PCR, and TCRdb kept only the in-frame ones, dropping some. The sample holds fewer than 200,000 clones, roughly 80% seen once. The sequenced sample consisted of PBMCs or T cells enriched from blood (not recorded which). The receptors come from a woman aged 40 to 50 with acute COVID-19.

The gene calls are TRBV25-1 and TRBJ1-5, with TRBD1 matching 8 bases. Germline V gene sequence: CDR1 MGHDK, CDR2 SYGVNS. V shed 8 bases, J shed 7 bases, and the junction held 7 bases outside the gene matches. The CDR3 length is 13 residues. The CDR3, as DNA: TGTGCCAGCCAAGGACAGGGTGGACAGCCCCAGCATTTT. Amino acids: CASQGQGGQPQHF.

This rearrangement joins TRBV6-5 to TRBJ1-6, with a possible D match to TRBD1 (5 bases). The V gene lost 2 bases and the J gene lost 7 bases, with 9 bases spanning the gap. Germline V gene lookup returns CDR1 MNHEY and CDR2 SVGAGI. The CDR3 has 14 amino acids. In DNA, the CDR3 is TGTGCCAGCAGTTACGGCGACAGCAATTCACCCCTCCACTTT. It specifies CASSYGDSNSPLHF.

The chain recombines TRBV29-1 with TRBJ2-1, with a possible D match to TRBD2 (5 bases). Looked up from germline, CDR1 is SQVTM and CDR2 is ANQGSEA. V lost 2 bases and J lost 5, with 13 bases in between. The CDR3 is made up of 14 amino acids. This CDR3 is CSVERGTIDNEQFF. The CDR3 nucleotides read TGCAGCGTTGAACGGGGAACTATCGACAATGAGCAGTTCTTC.

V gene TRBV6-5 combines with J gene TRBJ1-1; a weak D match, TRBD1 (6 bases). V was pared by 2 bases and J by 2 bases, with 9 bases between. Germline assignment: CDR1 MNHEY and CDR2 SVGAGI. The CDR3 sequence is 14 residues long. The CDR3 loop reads CASSYVGANTEAFF. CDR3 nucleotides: TGTGCCAGCAGTTACGTGGGGGCAAACACTGAAGCTTTCTTT.

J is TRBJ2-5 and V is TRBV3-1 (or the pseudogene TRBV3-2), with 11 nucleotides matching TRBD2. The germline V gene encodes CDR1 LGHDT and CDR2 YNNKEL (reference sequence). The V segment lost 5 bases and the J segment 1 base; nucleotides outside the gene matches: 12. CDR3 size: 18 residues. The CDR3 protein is CASSSPRPSGRFQETQYF. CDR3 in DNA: TGTGCCAGCAGCTCCCCGAGGCCTAGCGGGAGGTTCCAAGAGACCCAGTACTTC.

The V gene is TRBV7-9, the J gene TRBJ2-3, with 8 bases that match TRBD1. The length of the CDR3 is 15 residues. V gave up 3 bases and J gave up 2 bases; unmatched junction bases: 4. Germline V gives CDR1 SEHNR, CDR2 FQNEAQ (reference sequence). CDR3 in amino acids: CASSFGQGFTDTQYF. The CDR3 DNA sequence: TGTGCCAGCAGCTTTGGACAGGGTTTCACAGATACGCAGTATTTT.

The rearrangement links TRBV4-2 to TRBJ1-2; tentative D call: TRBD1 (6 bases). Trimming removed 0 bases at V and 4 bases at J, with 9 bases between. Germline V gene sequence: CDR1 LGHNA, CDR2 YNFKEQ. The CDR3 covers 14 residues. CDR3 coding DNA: TGTGCCAGCAGCCAAGAATTACAGGGCTATGGCTACACCTTC. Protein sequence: CASSQELQGYGYTF.

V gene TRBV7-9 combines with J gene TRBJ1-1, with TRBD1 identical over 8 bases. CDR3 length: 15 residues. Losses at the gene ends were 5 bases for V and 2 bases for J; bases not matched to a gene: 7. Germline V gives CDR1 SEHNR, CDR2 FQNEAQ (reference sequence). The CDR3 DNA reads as TGTGCCAGCAGCCGGACAGGGTTAAAAAACACTGAAGCTTTCTTT. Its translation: CASSRTGLKNTEAFF.

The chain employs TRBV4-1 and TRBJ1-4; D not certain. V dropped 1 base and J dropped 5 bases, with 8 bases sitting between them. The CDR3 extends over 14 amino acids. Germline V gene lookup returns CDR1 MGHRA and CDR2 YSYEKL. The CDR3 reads CASSQAALNEKLFF. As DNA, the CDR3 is TGCGCCAGCAGCCAAGCCGCTCTAAATGAAAAACTGTTTTTT.

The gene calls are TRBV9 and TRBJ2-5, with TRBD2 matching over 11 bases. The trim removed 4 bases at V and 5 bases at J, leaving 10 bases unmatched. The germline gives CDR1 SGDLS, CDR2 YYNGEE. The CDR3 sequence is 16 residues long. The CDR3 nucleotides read TGTGCCAGCAGCCCCTTGGAACTAGCGGGAGTGGAGACCCAGTACTTC. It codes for CASSPLELAGVETQYF. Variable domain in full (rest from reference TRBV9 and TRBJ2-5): DSGVTQTPKHLITATGQRVTLRCSPRSGDLSVYWYQQSLDQGLQFLIQYYNGEERAKGNILERFSAQQFPDLHSELNLSSLELGDSALYFCASSPLELAGVETQYFGPGTRLLVL.

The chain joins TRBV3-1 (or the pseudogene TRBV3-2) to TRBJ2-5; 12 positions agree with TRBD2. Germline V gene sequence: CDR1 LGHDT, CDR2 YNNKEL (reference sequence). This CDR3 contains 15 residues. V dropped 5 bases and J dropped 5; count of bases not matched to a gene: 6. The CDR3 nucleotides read TGTGCCAGCAGCGAAACTAGCGGGAGGTTGGAGACCCAGTACTTC. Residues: CASSETSGRLETQYF.